The T cell receptor beta chain under discussion was sequenced for a study of blood T cells in healthy people across ages. Points from the study as a whole: The fall in TCR beta diversity per million T cells was roughly linear with age. Those diversity estimates obtained from one million T cells were thought to be underestimates.

On this clonotype: Its cognate antigen is unknown. Given a much more abundant clone one base away, this may be a read error.

Next came a second PCR, run for about 7 to 12 cycles, which used a sample-barcoded 5' primer along with a J-beta primer mix. A template-switch adaptor containing 12 random nucleotides labeled each cDNA molecule. Each CDR3 protein is one row after TCRdb ran MiXCR on the 5' RACE reads. The sample lists hundreds of thousands of distinct CDR3 sequences; nearly 60% were seen once. Every sample gave at least 5.5 micrograms of total RNA when it was extracted. The germline V gene encodes CDR1 SGHAT and CDR2 FQNNGV. The CDR3 is made up of 15 amino acids. The chain carries TRBV11-2 and TRBJ2-7; 9 bases line up with TRBD1. The sample consisted of blood. The sequence was obtained from a man aged 25 to 40 in good health. The CDR3 loop reads CANSFERTGAREQYF. The CDR3 DNA sequence: TGTGCCAACAGCTTTGAGCGGACAGGGGCTCGCGAGCAGTACTTC.